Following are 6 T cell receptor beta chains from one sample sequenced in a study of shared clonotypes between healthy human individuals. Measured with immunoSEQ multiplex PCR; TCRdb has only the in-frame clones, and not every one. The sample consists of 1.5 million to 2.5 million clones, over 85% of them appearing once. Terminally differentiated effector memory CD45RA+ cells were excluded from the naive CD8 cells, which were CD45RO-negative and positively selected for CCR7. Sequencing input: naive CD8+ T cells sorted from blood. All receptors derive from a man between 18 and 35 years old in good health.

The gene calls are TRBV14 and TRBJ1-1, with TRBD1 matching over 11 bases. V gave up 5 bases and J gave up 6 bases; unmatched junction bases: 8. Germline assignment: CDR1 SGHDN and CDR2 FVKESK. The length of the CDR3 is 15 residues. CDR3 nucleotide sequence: TGTGCCAGCAGCGTGCGGACAGGGGGCGTTCCTGAAGCTTTCTTT. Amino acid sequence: CASSVRTGGVPEAFF.

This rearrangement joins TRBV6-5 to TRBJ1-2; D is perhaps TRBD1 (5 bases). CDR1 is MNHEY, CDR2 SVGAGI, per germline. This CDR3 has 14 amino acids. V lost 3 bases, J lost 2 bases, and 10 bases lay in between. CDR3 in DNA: TGTGCCAGCAGTTATCAGGGACTGAACTATGGCTACACCTTC. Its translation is CASSYQGLNYGYTF.

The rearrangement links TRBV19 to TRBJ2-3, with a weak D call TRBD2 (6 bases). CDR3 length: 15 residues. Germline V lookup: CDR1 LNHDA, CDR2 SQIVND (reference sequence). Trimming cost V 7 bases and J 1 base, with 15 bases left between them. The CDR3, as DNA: TGTGCCAGTACCCCGCGGGACCAACGCACAGATACGCAGTATTTT. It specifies CASTPRDQRTDTQYF.

Here the CDR3 DNA reads TGTGCCATCAGTGAATTAGGGCGCCACGAGCAGTACTTC. Its translation is CAISELGRHEQYF. V and J are TRBV10-3 and TRBJ2-7; unclear D gene. The CDR3 sequence is 13 residues long. Germline CDR1 reads ENHRY; CDR2 reads SYGVKD. With 3 bases removed from V and 5 bases from J, the gap between germline ends came to 11 bases.

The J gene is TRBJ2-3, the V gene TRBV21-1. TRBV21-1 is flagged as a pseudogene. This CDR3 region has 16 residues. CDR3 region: CASSNRDHSLGDTQYF. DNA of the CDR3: TGTGCCAGCAGCAATAGGGACCACAGCCTTGGGGATACGCAGTATTTT.

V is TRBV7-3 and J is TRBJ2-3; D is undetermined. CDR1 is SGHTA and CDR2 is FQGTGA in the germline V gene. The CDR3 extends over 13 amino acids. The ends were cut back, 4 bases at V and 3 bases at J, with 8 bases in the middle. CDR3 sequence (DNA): TGTGCCAGCAGCTACCAGAGTACAGATACGCAGTATTTT. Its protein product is CASSYQSTDTQYF.